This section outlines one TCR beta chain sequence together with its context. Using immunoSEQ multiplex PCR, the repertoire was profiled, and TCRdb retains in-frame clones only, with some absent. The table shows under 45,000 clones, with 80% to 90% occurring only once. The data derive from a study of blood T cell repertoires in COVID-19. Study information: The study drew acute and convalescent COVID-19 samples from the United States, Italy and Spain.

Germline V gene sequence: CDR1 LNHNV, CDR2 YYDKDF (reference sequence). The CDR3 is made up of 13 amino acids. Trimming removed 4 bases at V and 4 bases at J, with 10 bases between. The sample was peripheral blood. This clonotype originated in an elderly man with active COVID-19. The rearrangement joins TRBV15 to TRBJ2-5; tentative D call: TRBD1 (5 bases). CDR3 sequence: CATSMGLRETQYF. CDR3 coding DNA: TGTGCCACCAGCATGGGGCTAAGAGAGACCCAGTACTTC.